This T cell receptor beta chain is drawn from a study of blood T cell repertoires in COVID-19. Study as a whole: Samples came from the United States, Italy and Spain, spanning acute and convalescent COVID-19. Nucleic acid was either cDNA or gDNA, and it came from T cells, B-cell-depleted T cells, or PBMCs.

J was trimmed by 1 base and V by 11 bases; bases with no gene match: 7. Germline values: CDR1 KGHDR, CDR2 SFDVKD. The CDR3 runs 14 residues. In the original workflow: By means of reference gene primer amplification, nucleated cell counts were estimated. Clones were sequenced by immunoSEQ multiplex PCR, and TCRdb holds only the in-frame ones, with some missing. V, J and clone size are taken as reported in that table, and D and trimming were inferred from the DNA itself. The sample shows around 170,000 clones, 80% to 90% of them seen only once. V usage is TRBV24-1 and J usage is TRBJ2-7; 10 positions match TRBD1. The receptor was isolated from a man younger than 45 with active or convalescent COVID-19. Source material: peripheral blood. In DNA, the CDR3 is TGTGCCAGCTTCGGGACAGGGGCGTCCTACGAGCAGTACTTC. Translating gives CASFGTGASYEQYF.